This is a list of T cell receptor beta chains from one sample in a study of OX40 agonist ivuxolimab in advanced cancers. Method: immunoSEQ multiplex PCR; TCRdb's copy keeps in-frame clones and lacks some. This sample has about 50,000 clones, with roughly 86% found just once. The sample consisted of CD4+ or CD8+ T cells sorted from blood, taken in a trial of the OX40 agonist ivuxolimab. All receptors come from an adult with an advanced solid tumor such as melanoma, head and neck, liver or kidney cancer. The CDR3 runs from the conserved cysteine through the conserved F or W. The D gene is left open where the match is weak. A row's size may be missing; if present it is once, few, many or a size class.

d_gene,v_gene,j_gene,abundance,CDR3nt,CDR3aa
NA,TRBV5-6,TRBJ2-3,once,TGTGCCAGCAGCTTTGGGACTCCCGAAAAGTATTTT,CASSFGTPEKYF
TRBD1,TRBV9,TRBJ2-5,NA,TGTGCCAGCAGCACCACCGGGACAGCAGTAGAGACCCAGTACTTC,CASSTTGTAVETQYF
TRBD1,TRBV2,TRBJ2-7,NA,TGTGCCAGCACCAAGGGACAGGGAGAGCAGTACTTC,CASTKGQGEQYF
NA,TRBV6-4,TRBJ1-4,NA,TGTGCCAGCAGTGAGTCAGAGGGTGAAAAACTGTTTTTT,CASSESEGEKLFF
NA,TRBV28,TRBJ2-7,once,TGTGCCAGCAGTAGCCCCCGCGAGCAGTACTTC,CASSSPREQYF
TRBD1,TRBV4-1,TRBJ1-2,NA,TGCGCCAGCAGCCAGGTTGGGACAGGTTTGGGTGGCTACACCTTC,CASSQVGTGLGGYTF
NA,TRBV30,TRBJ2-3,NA,TGTGCCTGGACTCAGGTTAGCACAGATACGCAGTATTTT,CAWTQVSTDTQYF
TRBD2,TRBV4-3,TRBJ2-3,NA,TGCGCCAGCAGCCATCGCCTCCGGGAGGCCCGCCCAGATACGCAGTATTTT,CASSHRLREARPDTQYF
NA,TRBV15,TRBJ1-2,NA,TGTGCCACCAGCAGAGATAGTTCGCAGGGAAGGGGCGGCTACACCTTC,CATSRDSSQGRGGYTF
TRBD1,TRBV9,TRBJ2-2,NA,TGTGCCAGCAGCGGCAGGGGGCGCGGGAACACCGGGGAGCTGTTTTTT,CASSGRGRGNTGELFF
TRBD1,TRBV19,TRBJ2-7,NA,TGTGCCAGTAGTTCGGGACAGGGTAACTACGAGCAGTACTTC,CASSSGQGNYEQYF
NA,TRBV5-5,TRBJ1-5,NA,TGTGCCAGCAGCTATGGGTTGGTGGGATTCAATCAGCCCCAGCATTTT,CASSYGLVGFNQPQHF
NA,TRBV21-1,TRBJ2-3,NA,TGTGCCAGCAGCTGTATGAGCAAGCGGGAGTCAGATACGCAGTATTTT,CASSCMSKRESDTQYF
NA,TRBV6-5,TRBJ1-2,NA,TGTGCCAGCAGTTATAGGAGGGATGGAGGCTACACCTTC,CASSYRRDGGYTF
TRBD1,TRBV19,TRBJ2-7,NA,TGTGCCAGTAGTAAAACAGGGGGAGACTACGAGCAGTACTTC,CASSKTGGDYEQYF
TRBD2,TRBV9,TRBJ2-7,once,TGTGCCAGCAGCTCCACCGGGACTACGCCTCTAAAGCAGTACTTC,CASSSTGTTPLKQYF
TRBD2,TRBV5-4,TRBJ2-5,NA,TGTGCCAGCAGCCCCCGACTAGCGGGAGCGGGGGAGACCCAGTACTTC,CASSPRLAGAGETQYF
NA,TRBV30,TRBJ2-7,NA,TGTGCCTTTAAACAGGGTGTGTTATTCGAGCAGTACTTC,CAFKQGVLFEQYF
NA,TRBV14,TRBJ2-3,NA,TGTGCCAGCAGCCGGCTAGGGACAGATACGCAGTATTTT,CASSRLGTDTQYF
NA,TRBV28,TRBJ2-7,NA,TGTGCCAGCAGTTTACAGCGGTACGAGCAGTACTTC,CASSLQRYEQYF
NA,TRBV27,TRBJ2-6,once,TGTGCCAGCAGTTCCCACAGGCCTGGGGCCAACGTCCTGACTTTC,CASSSHRPGANVLTF
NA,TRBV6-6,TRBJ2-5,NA,TGTGCCAGCAGTACCTTAAGAGCGGAGTCCCGAGAGACCCAGTACTTC,CASSTLRAESRETQYF
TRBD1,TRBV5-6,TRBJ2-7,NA,TGTGCCAGCAGCTTAGGACAGGGAAGCGAGCAGTACTTC,CASSLGQGSEQYF
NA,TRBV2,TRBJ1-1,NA,TGTGCCAGCAGTTTGGACGGTGGCACTGAAGCTTTCTTT,CASSLDGGTEAFF
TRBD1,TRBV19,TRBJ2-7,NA,TGTGCCGGGACAGGGGCCTACGAGCAGTACTTC,CAGTGAYEQYF
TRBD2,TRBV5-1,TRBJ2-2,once,TGCGCCAGCAGCTTAGCGGGAGGGCCAGGCGGGGAGCTGTTTTTT,CASSLAGGPGGELFF
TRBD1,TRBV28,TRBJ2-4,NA,TGTGCCAGCAGTATATGGACAGGGAACCTGGCCAAAAACATTCAGTACTTC,CASSIWTGNLAKNIQYF